The 28 T cell receptor beta chains reported below all come from one sample, sequenced in a study of control samples from healthy donors and cancer patients. Generated by immunoSEQ multiplex PCR, the TCRdb table keeps only in-frame clones and is missing some. The table includes 90,000 to 110,000 clones, approximately 90% detected once. The sequencing input was blood. The receptor source for this set is a woman aged 45-60 years in good health.

The chain combines TRBV6-6 with TRBJ1-1, with D unresolved. V dropped 8 bases and J dropped 0 bases, with 10 bases sitting between them. The CDR3 length is 13 residues. Germline V gene sequence: CDR1 MNHNY, CDR2 SVGAGI (reference sequence). Here the CDR3 reads CASQSVVNTEAFF. The CDR3, as DNA: TGTGCCAGCCAATCCGTCGTGAACACTGAAGCTTTCTTT.

The chain couples TRBV24-1 to TRBJ1-2; D remains ambiguous. The V gene lost 3 bases and the J gene lost 4 bases, with 17 bases spanning the gap. The CDR3 has 16 amino acids. Germline lookup yields CDR1 KGHDR and CDR2 SFDVKD. CDR3 DNA: TGTGCCACCAGTGATCCCACACTACAAGGTACCTATGGCTACACCTTC. Protein sequence: CATSDPTLQGTYGYTF.

A single count supports this clone. The chain recombines TRBV24-1 with TRBJ2-1; D is unresolved. Trimming removed 7 bases at V and 4 bases at J, with 4 bases between. Germline CDR1 reads KGHDR; CDR2 reads SFDVKD. The CDR3 has 11 amino acids. CDR3 sequence reads: CATSGYNEQFF. CDR3 DNA sequence: TGTGCCACCAGCGGTTACAATGAGCAGTTCTTC.

The V gene is TRBV5-6, the J gene TRBJ1-1; TRBD1 agrees at 7 bases. Germline V gene data show CDR1 as SGHDT and CDR2 as YYEEEE. The CDR3 consists of 16 residues. Trimming removed 0 bases from V and 4 bases from J; junction bases left unmatched: 9. The CDR3 loop is CASSLAGGGITTEAFF. The CDR3, as DNA: TGTGCCAGCAGCTTGGCAGGAGGGGGCATCACCACTGAAGCTTTCTTT.

The chain recombines TRBV29-1 with TRBJ2-5; 8 bases line up with TRBD2. The CDR3 extends over 13 amino acids. Germline CDR1 and CDR2: SQVTM and ANQGSEA. Trimming took 7 bases from V and 4 from J; bases not matched to a gene: 8. The DNA of the CDR3 is TGCAGCGGTAGCGGGAAAGGCGGAGAGACCCAGTACTTC. It is translated as CSGSGKGGETQYF.

V usage is TRBV7-2 and J usage is TRBJ1-2, with D uncertain. With 3 bases removed from V and 3 bases from J, the gap between germline ends came to 14 bases. This CDR3 has 15 residues. Germline-derived CDR1 and CDR2 are SGHTA and FQGNSA. The CDR3: CASSFTATGDYGYTF. DNA for the CDR3: TGTGCCAGCAGCTTTACAGCTACCGGGGACTATGGCTACACCTTC.

CDR3 loop: CASSRAGRETQYF. The CDR3 DNA follows: TGTGCCAGCAGCAGAGCGGGGAGGGAGACCCAGTACTTC. The chain is built from TRBV12-3 or TRBV12-4 and TRBJ2-5, with TRBD2 identical over 7 bases. Germline trimming cut 6 bases from V and 5 bases from J; bases unmatched to any gene: 6. CDR3 length equals 13 residues.

The chain carries TRBV18 and TRBJ1-1, with 7 positions matching TRBD1. Germline V gene lookup returns CDR1 KGHSH and CDR2 LQKENI. The CDR3 extends over 15 amino acids. With 1 base clipped from V and 1 base from J, the junction kept 3 bases outside the gene matches. The CDR3 region is CASSPRQGPNTEAFF. In nucleotides, the CDR3 is TGTGCCAGCTCACCACGACAGGGCCCGAACACTGAAGCTTTCTTT.

The V and J genes are TRBV6-5 and TRBJ2-7, with D possibly being TRBD2 (5 bases). The CDR3 has 15 residues. In germline, CDR1 is MNHEY, CDR2 SVGAGI. Trimming left V 0 bases short and J 3 bases short, with 12 bases between. Written as DNA, the CDR3 is TGTGCCAGCAGTTACTCAGGAGACTACCTCTACGAGCAGTACTTC. The encoded protein is CASSYSGDYLYEQYF.

CDR3: CAWSVRPNEQFF. The CDR3 DNA sequence: TGTGCCTGGAGTGTCAGACCCAATGAGCAGTTCTTC. The V and J genes are TRBV30 and TRBJ2-1; D uncertain. This CDR3 is built from 12 residues. V was shortened by 0 bases and J by 6 bases, with 6 bases between the two germline ends. Germline V gene sequence: CDR1 GTSNPN, CDR2 SVGIG (reference sequence).

The chain links TRBV11-1 to TRBJ2-5; D is unclear. The CDR3 spans 15 residues. CDR1 SGHAT and CDR2 FQDESV come from the germline V gene (reference sequence). V lost 2 bases and J lost 2, with 12 bases in between. The CDR3 spells CASSLLNPIQETQYF. CDR3 DNA: TGTGCCAGCAGCTTATTGAATCCCATTCAAGAGACCCAGTACTTC.

J is TRBJ1-5 and V is TRBV30, with TRBD1 as a possible D gene (5 bases). The CDR3 length is 13 residues. V was pared by 2 bases and J by 5 bases, with 10 bases between. CDR1 is GTSNPN, CDR2 SVGIG, per germline (reference sequence). The CDR3 spells CAWSLDTHQPQHF. The CDR3 bases are TGTGCCTGGAGTCTGGACACACATCAGCCCCAGCATTTT.

The V gene is TRBV18, the J gene TRBJ2-5, with 7 bases lining up with TRBD2. Germline CDR1 KGHSH, CDR2 LQKENI. The CDR3 is made up of 13 amino acids. The junction had 2 bases not matched to a gene; V was cut back by 2 bases and J by 5 bases. CDR3 nucleotide sequence: TGTGCCAGCTCACCAAGACTAGCCGAGACCCAGTACTTC. This translates into CASSPRLAETQYF. The full variable domain, completed using reference TRBV18 and TRBJ2-5, is NAGVMQNPRHLVRRRGQEARLRCSPMKGHSHVYWYRQLPEEGLKFMVYLQKENIIDESGMPKERFSAEFPKEGPSILRIQQVVRGDSAAYFCASSPRLAETQYFGPGTRLLVL.

This chain uses TRBV10-3 with TRBJ1-3; no clear D gene. Germline CDR1 and CDR2: ENHRY and SYGVKD. V was shortened by 5 bases and J by 3 bases, with 14 bases between the two germline ends. This CDR3 is built from 15 residues. The CDR3 region has the DNA TGTGCCATCAGTAGTGATGCTGGTTTTGGAAACACCATATATTTT. Translated: CAISSDAGFGNTIYF.

V and J are TRBV19 and TRBJ2-5; D perhaps matches TRBD2 (5 bases). V dropped 3 bases and J dropped 1 base, with 9 bases sitting between them. There are 14 residues in the CDR3. Germline V gene lookup returns CDR1 LNHDA and CDR2 SQIVND (reference sequence). The CDR3 nucleotides are TGTGCCAGTAGTATTCGGGGTAGCCAAGAGACCCAGTACTTC. As protein: CASSIRGSQETQYF.

V is TRBV29-1 and J is TRBJ2-7, with 9 bases fitting TRBD1. The length of the CDR3 is 14 residues. The junction had 12 bases not matched to a gene; V was cut back by 7 bases and J by 5 bases. Germline CDR1 is SQVTM and CDR2 is ANQGSEA. CDR3 bases: TGCAGCGCCGGCATGGACAGGGGAGTCGACGAGCAGTACGTC. Its protein product is CSAGMDRGVDEQYV.

This sequence joins TRBV6-1 and TRBJ1-3; 11 bases align to TRBD1. Germline lookup yields CDR1 MNHNS and CDR2 SASEGT. V was pared by 4 bases and J by 0 bases, with 2 bases of the junction left unmatched. The CDR3 contains 16 residues. The DNA of the CDR3 is TGTGCCAGCAGTGTGGGACAGGGGGTCTCTGGAAACACCATATATTTT. It specifies CASSVGQGVSGNTIYF.

The genes are TRBV6-5 and TRBJ1-5; the match to TRBD1 covers 7 bases. CDR3 length: 15 residues. The germline CDR1 and CDR2 sequences are MNHEY and SVGAGI. Germline trimming cut 0 bases from V and 6 bases from J; bases unmatched to any gene: 5. The CDR3 DNA reads TGTGCCAGCAGTTACTCTCAGCAGGGGGTTCAGCCCCAGCATTTT. The encoded protein is CASSYSQQGVQPQHF.

V and J are TRBV3-1 (or the pseudogene TRBV3-2) and TRBJ2-3, with unresolved D. The germline gives CDR1 LGHDT, CDR2 YNNKEL (reference sequence). The CDR3 consists of 15 residues. With 0 bases removed from V and 2 bases from J, the gap between germline ends came to 9 bases. Written as DNA, the CDR3 is TGTGCCAGCAGCCAAGATTGGACGGCCACAGATACGCAGTATTTT. This translates into CASSQDWTATDTQYF.

This chain connects TRBV11-2 to TRBJ2-5; D could derive from TRBD1 or TRBD2 (5 bases each). Germline CDR1 is SGHAT and CDR2 is FQNNGV. This CDR3 region has 16 residues. Trimming took 4 bases from V and 6 from J, leaving 21 bases between them. The CDR3 nucleotides read TGTGCCAGCAGCTCCCCCGGGACCTCCTCCATGAAGACCCAGTACTTC. Translation gives CASSSPGTSSMKTQYF. The full variable domain, its missing parts supplied by reference TRBV11-2 and TRBJ2-5, is EAGVAQSPRYKIIEKRQSVAFWCNPISGHATLYWYQQILGQGPKLLIQFQNNGVVDDSQLPKDRFSAERLKGVDSTLKIQPAKLEDSAVYLCASSSPGTSSMKTQYFGPGTRLLVL.

CDR3 sequence (DNA): TGTGCCAGTGGACGGGAGGGGAGCTCCTACAATGAGCAGTTCTTC. Translation: CASGREGSSYNEQFF. The rearrangement uses TRBV7-2 and TRBJ2-1, with 8 bases identical to TRBD2. Germline V lookup: CDR1 SGHTA, CDR2 FQGNSA. J was trimmed by 0 bases and V by 9 bases; bases with no gene match: 7. There are 15 residues in the CDR3.

This clone showed up just once. The chain joins TRBV25-1 to TRBJ1-4; maybe TRBD1 (5 bases). CDR3 length equals 14 residues. Trimming cost V 6 bases and J 0 bases, with 8 bases left between them. CDR1 and CDR2 (germline): MGHDK, SYGVNS. CDR3 nucleotides: TGTGCCAGCAGGAGGGGCGCAACTAATGAAAAACTGTTTTTT. Protein: CASRRGATNEKLFF.

The rearrangement joins TRBV5-1 to TRBJ2-3; a weak D match, TRBD1 (6 bases). V was trimmed by 4 bases and J by 2 bases, leaving 14 bases between them. CDR3 size: 15 residues. Germline-derived CDR1 and CDR2 are SGHRS and YFSETQ. The CDR3 region is CASSLGTPVTDTQYF. The CDR3 DNA follows: TGCGCCAGCAGCCTCGGGACACCAGTCACAGATACGCAGTATTTT. Complete variable domain (other parts from reference TRBV5-1 and TRBJ2-3): KAGVTQTPRYLIKTRGQQVTLSCSPISGHRSVSWYQQTPGQGLQFLFEYFSETQRNKGNFPGRFSGRQFSNSRSEMNVSTLELGDSALYLCASSLGTPVTDTQYFGPGTRLTVL.

The chain joins TRBV7-9 to TRBJ1-1, with D possibly matching TRBD1 (6 bases). CDR3 length: 15 amino acids. Germline V gene lookup returns CDR1 SEHNR and CDR2 FQNEAQ (reference sequence). V dropped 4 bases and J dropped 8 bases, with 20 bases sitting between them. DNA for the CDR3: TGTGCCAGCAGCTCAAACTCCGGGACACCCGGCGAAGCTTTCTTT. This sequence encodes CASSSNSGTPGEAFF.

The V gene is TRBV18, the J gene TRBJ1-1; D not resolved. From germline, CDR1 is KGHSH and CDR2 LQKENI. CDR3 length: 16 amino acids. Trimming shortened V by 6 bases and J by 2 bases, and 19 bases separated the two germline ends. The CDR3 spells CASSPYLAGPNTEAFF. The CDR3 bases are TGTGCCAGCTCCCCGTATTTAGCAGGCCCCAACACTGAAGCTTTCTTT.

The chain employs TRBV7-8 and TRBJ2-4; no clear D. The CDR3 extends over 14 amino acids. CDR1 SGHVS and CDR2 FQNEAQ come from the germline V gene. The V end was cut by 1 base, the J end by 4 bases, with 8 bases between. Here the CDR3 DNA reads TGTGCCAGCAGCTTAGACAGATGGAAAAACATTCAGTACTTC. Amino acid sequence: CASSLDRWKNIQYF.

The chain couples TRBV11-3 to TRBJ2-1; 16 bases line up with TRBD2. The V and J ends lost 3 bases and 9 bases, in that order; junction bases with no gene match: 5. CDR1 is SGHNT and CDR2 is YENEEA in the germline V gene. CDR3 size: 16 residues. The DNA of the CDR3 is TGTGCCAGCAGCTTCGGGACTAGCGGGGGGGCAGGTGAGCAGTTCTTC. It is translated as CASSFGTSGGAGEQFF.

In this sample, this clone turned up a few times. CDR3 amino acids: CASSILGTNTEAFF. In DNA, the CDR3 is TGTGCCAGTAGTATCCTTGGTACCAACACTGAAGCTTTCTTT. The chain employs TRBV19 and TRBJ1-1; D ambiguous. Trimming stripped 3 bases from V and 2 bases from J, with 10 bases between. In germline, CDR1 is LNHDA, CDR2 SQIVND (reference sequence). This CDR3 contains 14 residues.